The 14 T cell receptor beta chains listed next were all sequenced from one sample in a study of response to subunit inactivated influenza vaccine (dated by TCRdb to between 2017 and 2018). Library preparation employed RT-PCR. The data were produced on an Illumina HiSeq 2500. In TCRdb, the public reads were trimmed at Q25 with fastp and aligned with MiXCR, with productive beta chains retained. Duplicate CDR3 protein sequences are folded into a single record with the most common DNA and genes. The sample contains roughly 550,000 distinct CDR3 sequences, roughly 25% of them found a single time. The top ten clonotypes cover 2.8% of the sample. These data also featured in a second study, about T cells expressing NK-cell markers. Taken from the second paper: TCR beta cDNA libraries were made by 5'RACE template switching that added a universal primer site and unique molecular identifiers.

The material sequenced was CD4+ T cells sorted from PBMCs, taken roughly 12 days after vaccination. These receptor sequences come from a man in his forties or fifties who received an inactivated influenza vaccine. Donor details come from another sample of the same person, matched by shared clones.

A few counts support this clonotype. The chain combines TRBV28 with TRBJ2-7; D possibly corresponds to TRBD2 (6 bases). CDR1 MDHEN and CDR2 SYDVKM come from the germline V gene. The CDR3 runs to 15 residues. Deletions cut 7 bases from V and 3 bases from J, with 19 bases between. DNA of the CDR3: TGTGCCAGCAACCTCCGGGGGAGCAGGAGCTACGAGCAGTACTTC. Translating it yields CASNLRGSRSYEQYF.

This chain joins TRBV12-3 or TRBV12-4 and TRBJ2-2; TRBD2 agrees at 8 bases. The CDR3 has 14 residues. The ends lost 3 bases at V and 7 bases at J; junction bases unmatched: 4. CDR3 DNA: TGTGCCAGCAGTTTTGTCACTAGCGGCGGGGAGCTGTTTTTT. Amino acid sequence: CASSFVTSGGELFF.

In this sample, this clonotype turned up many times. The chain recombines TRBV12-3 or TRBV12-4 with TRBJ1-5; D not certain. The V end lost 2 bases, the J end lost 6 bases, and 11 bases lay between the germline ends. CDR3 length: 14 amino acids. CDR3 sequence: CASSLYGESQPQHF. CDR3 bases: TGTGCCAGCAGTTTATATGGTGAGAGTCAGCCCCAGCATTTT.

The chain combines TRBV4-2 with TRBJ2-2; D possibly corresponds to TRBD1 (5 bases). Deletions cut 0 bases from V and 6 bases from J, with 14 bases between. Germline CDR1 LGHNA, CDR2 YNFKEQ. There are 16 residues in the CDR3. The CDR3 reads CASSQERQSSAGELFF. Here the CDR3 DNA reads TGTGCCAGCAGCCAAGAAAGACAGTCGAGCGCCGGGGAGCTGTTTTTT.

This clonotype has a count of ten or more. The rearrangement uses TRBV12-3 or TRBV12-4 and TRBJ2-1; D is undetermined. CDR3 size: 11 residues. Trimming removed 5 bases from V and 7 bases from J, with 6 bases in between. The DNA of the CDR3 is TGTGCCAGCAGTCCCGAAAATGAGCAGTTCTTC. It encodes CASSPENEQFF.

The CDR3: CATSDPWKSGGKYNEQFF. For the CDR3, the DNA is TGTGCCACCAGTGACCCTTGGAAGTCTGGCGGTAAATACAATGAGCAGTTCTTC. The chain is built from TRBV24-1 and TRBJ2-1; D gene uncertain. The CDR3 spans 18 residues. Germline CDR1 KGHDR, CDR2 SFDVKD. The ends were cut back, 4 bases at V and 4 bases at J, with 22 bases in the middle.

This clonotype was picked up a small number of times. This chain uses TRBV30 with TRBJ2-1, with D possibly TRBD2 on 6 matching bases. The CDR3 runs to 15 residues. V shed 0 bases and J shed 11 bases, with 20 bases lying between them. The germline V gene has CDR1 GTSNPN and CDR2 SVGIG (reference sequence). The CDR3 sequence is CAWSVRRREQIKQFF. CDR3 DNA: TGTGCCTGGAGTGTACGCCGACGGGAGCAAATAAAGCAGTTCTTC.

This clonotype appeared a few times. The J gene is TRBJ2-2, the V gene TRBV4-2, with D hard to call. Germline values: CDR1 LGHNA, CDR2 YNFKEQ. The CDR3 contains 17 residues. Deletions cut 1 base from V and 0 bases from J, with 12 bases between. DNA for the CDR3: TGTGCCAGCAGCCAAGCATTAGTCCCTACGAACACCGGGGAGCTGTTTTTT. Translation: CASSQALVPTNTGELFF.

The chain carries TRBV3-1 and TRBJ2-7; a weak D match, TRBD1 (5 bases). The CDR3 extends over 14 amino acids. Germline V gene lookup returns CDR1 LGHDT and CDR2 YNNKEL (reference sequence). Trimming left V 1 base short and J 6 bases short, with 13 bases between. CDR3 sequence reads: CASSQVQQGTEQYF. CDR3 nucleotides: TGTGCCAGCAGCCAAGTCCAGCAGGGCACCGAGCAGTACTTC.

This clonotype was seen a single time. The rearrangement links TRBV12-3 or TRBV12-4 to TRBJ2-7, with 9 nucleotides matching TRBD1. This CDR3 is built from 14 residues. J lost 9 bases, V lost 3 bases, and 9 bases had no gene match. CDR3 amino acids: CASSFTGQGTSQYF. DNA for the CDR3: TGTGCCAGCAGTTTTACGGGACAGGGTACGTCGCAGTACTTC.

CDR3 sequence: CASSDLREGAQPQHF. In DNA form, the CDR3 reads TGTGCCAGCAGTGATCTAAGGGAAGGAGCCCAGCCCCAGCATTTT. The V and J genes are TRBV6-4 and TRBJ1-5; D is uncertain. The CDR3 is 15 amino acids. With 3 bases removed from V and 7 bases from J, the gap between germline ends came to 16 bases. CDR1 is MRHNA, CDR2 SNTAGT, per germline.

The chain employs TRBV4-2 and TRBJ1-1, with D perhaps TRBD1 (6 bases). Germline V gene lookup returns CDR1 LGHNA and CDR2 YNFKEQ. CDR3 length: 16 residues. V was clipped by 1 base and J by 0 bases, with 12 bases between them. The CDR3 region is CASSQASAGVNTEAFF. CDR3 nucleotide sequence: TGTGCCAGCAGCCAAGCTTCTGCAGGGGTGAACACTGAAGCTTTCTTT.

The genes are TRBV7-8 and TRBJ2-7; a weak D match, TRBD1 (6 bases). V lost 4 bases and J 13 bases, leaving 20 bases between the germline ends. Germline CDR1 and CDR2: SGHVS and FQNEAQ. This CDR3 spans 13 amino acids. Here the CDR3 DNA reads TGTGCCAGCAGCTCACCGGACAGATACCTTAGTTACTTC. Its protein is CASSSPDRYLSYF.

J is TRBJ2-2 and V is TRBV28; the match to TRBD2 covers 11 bases. CDR3 length: 14 amino acids. V trimming: 9 bases; J trimming: 4 bases; junction bases outside the gene matches: 4. Germline lookup yields CDR1 MDHEN and CDR2 SYDVKM. The CDR3 spells CASGGLAATGELFF. The CDR3, as DNA: TGTGCCAGTGGGGGACTAGCGGCCACCGGGGAGCTGTTTTTT.